This is a list of T cell receptor beta chains from one sample in a study of blood T cell repertoires in COVID-19. Generated by immunoSEQ multiplex PCR, the TCRdb table keeps only in-frame clones and is missing some. Of some 200,000 clones in the sample, 76% were seen once. Sequenced sample: peripheral blood. These receptors all come from a woman in her forties or fifties with active or convalescent COVID-19. CDR3s include the opening cysteine and the closing phenylalanine or tryptophan. D genes are given only for firm matches. Part of the rows lack a size; the others show once, few, many or a class for expanded clones.

V gene	D gene	clone size	J gene	CDR3 DNA	CDR3 protein
TRBV6-4	TRBD1	-	TRBJ1-2	TGTGCCAGCATCACGGGGCCGGGACAGGGGGGTTACTATGGCTACACCTTC	CASITGPGQGGYYGYTF
TRBV7-9	TRBD1	-	TRBJ1-6	TGTGCCAGCAGCTCGGACAGGAGCTCCTATAATTCACCCCTCCACTTT	CASSSDRSSYNSPLHF
TRBV14	-	-	TRBJ2-2	TGTGCCAGCAGCCAGTTGTCGGCCGGGGAGCTGTTTTTT	CASSQLSAGELFF
TRBV18	-	-	TRBJ2-2	TGTGCCAGCTCACCACCGATCGGGAACACCGGGGAGCTGTTTTTT	CASSPPIGNTGELFF
TRBV11-2	-	-	TRBJ2-4	TGTGCCAGCAGCTCGTCGAATTTGGGCCGAGCCAAAAACATTCAGTACTTC	CASSSSNLGRAKNIQYF
TRBV4-3	TRBD1	-	TRBJ1-1	TGCGCCAGCAGCCGAAACAGGGGGAGCACTGAAGCTTTCTTT	CASSRNRGSTEAFF
TRBV14	-	-	TRBJ2-1	TGTGCCAGCAGCCCGACTAGTGTTGCCTACAATGAGCAGTTCTTC	CASSPTSVAYNEQFF
TRBV14	TRBD1	-	TRBJ1-1	TGTGCCAGCAGCCAAGTGGGGACAGGGGTATTTCACACTGAAGCTTTCTTT	CASSQVGTGVFHTEAFF
TRBV7-2	-	-	TRBJ2-3	TGTGCCAGCAGCCCGGGGATCGCCCAAACAGATACGCAGTATTTT	CASSPGIAQTDTQYF
TRBV5-5	-	-	TRBJ2-1	TGTGCCAGCAGCTTGCAACAGGGTTACGCTGAGCAGTTCTTC	CASSLQQGYAEQFF
TRBV29-1	TRBD1	-	TRBJ1-5	TGCAGCGTTGGAGAGGGGGCGCATCAGCCCCAGCATTTT	CSVGEGAHQPQHF
TRBV5-5	TRBD1	-	TRBJ1-1	TGTGCCAGCAGCTTACTACAGGGGCGGGACGGCACTGAAGCTTTCTTT	CASSLLQGRDGTEAFF
TRBV18	TRBD1	-	TRBJ1-2	TGTGCCAGCTCAAGGGCCGCAGGGGGCCGCGCTTCTAACTATGGCTACACCTTC	CASSRAAGGRASNYGYTF
TRBV6-4	-	-	TRBJ1-5	TGTGCCAGCAGTGACTCGGCGGGTCAGCCCCAGCATTTT	CASSDSAGQPQHF
TRBV6-5	-	-	TRBJ1-1	TGTGCCAGCAGTTACTTACAAAACACTGAAGCTTTCTTT	CASSYLQNTEAFF
TRBV29-1	TRBD2	few	TRBJ2-7	TGCAGCGTGGGAGAGCGGCGGGGGGACTACGAGCAGTACTTC	CSVGERRGDYEQYF
TRBV11-1	-	-	TRBJ2-1	TGTGCCAGCAGCTTAGCGTCGAGGCCCAATGAGCAGTTCTTC	CASSLASRPNEQFF
TRBV29-1	TRBD2	-	TRBJ2-2	TGCAGCGTACGACTAGCGGGGACCGGGGAGCTGTTTTTT	CSVRLAGTGELFF
TRBV19	-	-	TRBJ1-3	TGTGCCAGTATCAGGGCCGCTTCTGGAAACACCATATATTTT	CASIRAASGNTIYF
TRBV24-1	TRBD1	-	TRBJ2-1	TGTGCCACCAGTGAAACCGGGACAGCTAACAATGAGCAGTTCTTC	CATSETGTANNEQFF
TRBV4-2	-	-	TRBJ2-5	TGTGCCAGCAGCCAAGTCCAGGGCCAAGAGACCCAGTACTTC	CASSQVQGQETQYF
TRBV7-6	TRBD2	once	TRBJ2-3	TGTGCCAGCAGCTCCTTTGGACTAGCCCCGGATACGCAGTATTTT	CASSSFGLAPDTQYF
TRBV18	TRBD1	-	TRBJ2-2	TGTGCCAGCTCACCGGACAGGGGGACCGGGGAGCTGTTTTTT	CASSPDRGTGELFF
TRBV7-2	-	-	TRBJ2-7	TGTGCCAGCAGCTCACAGGTCAGCTCCTACGAGCAGTACTTC	CASSSQVSSYEQYF
TRBV30	-	few	TRBJ1-6	TGTGCCTGGAGACAACGGCCAGGGCTCGGGAATTCACCCCTCCACTTT	CAWRQRPGLGNSPLHF
TRBV6-5	-	few	TRBJ2-1	TGTGCCAGCACCAAACCGGGACTGAGCTACAATGAGCAGTTCTTC	CASTKPGLSYNEQFF
TRBV9	-	-	TRBJ1-2	TGTGCCAGCACCCCCGGCGGGGGCCCCCAAGGGGGCTACACCTTC	CASTPGGGPQGGYTF
TRBV3-1/TRBV3-2	-	once	TRBJ2-7	TGTGCCAGCAGACTAAGTGGCGGAGACGAGCAGTACTTC	CASRLSGGDEQYF
TRBV12-5	-	-	TRBJ1-5	TGTGCTAGTGGTTTGGGGACAGACAATCAGCCCCAGCATTTT	CASGLGTDNQPQHF
TRBV3-1/TRBV3-2	-	once	TRBJ2-6	TGTGCCAGCAGCCCCGTCGGGGCCAACGTCCTGACTTTC	CASSPVGANVLTF
TRBV14	-	-	TRBJ2-1	TGTGCCAGCAGCCGACGTGTCCGGGACTGGGGAAACAATGAGCAGTTCTTC	CASSRRVRDWGNNEQFF
TRBV3-1/TRBV3-2	TRBD2	once	TRBJ2-4	TGTGCCAGCGGGCTAGCGGGAGATCAGGAAGACAAAAACATTCAGTACTTC	CASGLAGDQEDKNIQYF
TRBV7-9	-	-	TRBJ2-3	TGTGCCAGCAGCTTAGGGCAGGGCACCGATACGCAGTATTTT	CASSLGQGTDTQYF
TRBV24-1	TRBD1	few	TRBJ1-4	TGTGCCACCAGTGATTCGTACCGGGACAGGGGCTGGGAAAAACTGTTTTTT	CATSDSYRDRGWEKLFF
TRBV11-3	TRBD1	once	TRBJ2-7	TGTGCCAGCAGCTTGGGACAGGAAATGACCTACGAGCAGTACTTC	CASSLGQEMTYEQYF
TRBV4-2	-	-	TRBJ1-2	TGTGCCAGCAGCCAAGGGGACTATAACTATGGCTACACCTTC	CASSQGDYNYGYTF